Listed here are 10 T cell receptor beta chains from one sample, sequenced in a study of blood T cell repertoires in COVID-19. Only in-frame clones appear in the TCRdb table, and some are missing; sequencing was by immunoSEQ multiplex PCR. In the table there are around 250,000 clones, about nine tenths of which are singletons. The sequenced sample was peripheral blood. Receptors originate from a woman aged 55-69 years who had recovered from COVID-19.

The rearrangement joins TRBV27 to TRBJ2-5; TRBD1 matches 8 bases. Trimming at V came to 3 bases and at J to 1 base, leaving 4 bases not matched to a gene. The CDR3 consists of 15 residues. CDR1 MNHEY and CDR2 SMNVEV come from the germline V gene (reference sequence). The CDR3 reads CASSFWGQAQETQYF. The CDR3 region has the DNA TGTGCCAGCAGTTTCTGGGGACAGGCCCAAGAGACCCAGTACTTC.

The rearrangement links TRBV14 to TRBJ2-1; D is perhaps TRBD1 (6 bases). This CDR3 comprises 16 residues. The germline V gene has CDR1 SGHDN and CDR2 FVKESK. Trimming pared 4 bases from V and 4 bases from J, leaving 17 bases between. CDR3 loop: CASSPSRDKLYNEQFF. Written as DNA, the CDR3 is TGTGCCAGCAGCCCCAGTAGGGACAAGCTTTACAATGAGCAGTTCTTC.

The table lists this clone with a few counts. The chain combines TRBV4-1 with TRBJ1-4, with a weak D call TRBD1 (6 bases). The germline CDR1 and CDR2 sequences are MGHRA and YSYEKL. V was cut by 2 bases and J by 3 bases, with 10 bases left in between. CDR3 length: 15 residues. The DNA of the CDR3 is TGCGCCAGCAGCCAAACACAGGGCCCTAATGAAAAACTGTTTTTT. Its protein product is CASSQTQGPNEKLFF.

CDR3 DNA sequence: TGTGCCAGCAGCTTGGATGGCGGGGGGCAGGTTTCACCCCTCCACTTT. Its translation is CASSLDGGGQVSPLHF. The V and J genes are TRBV5-4 and TRBJ1-6; possibly TRBD1 for D (6 bases). The V and J ends lost 0 bases and 9 bases respectively, with 16 bases between them. The germline gives CDR1 SGHNT, CDR2 YYREEE (reference sequence). The CDR3 totals 16 residues.

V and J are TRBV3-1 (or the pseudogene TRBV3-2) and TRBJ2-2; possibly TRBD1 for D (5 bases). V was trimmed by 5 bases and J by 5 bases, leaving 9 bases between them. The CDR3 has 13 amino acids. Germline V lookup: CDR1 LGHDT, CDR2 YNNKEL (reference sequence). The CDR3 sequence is CASSFQGTGELFF. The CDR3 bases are TGTGCCAGCAGCTTCCAGGGTACCGGGGAGCTGTTTTTT.

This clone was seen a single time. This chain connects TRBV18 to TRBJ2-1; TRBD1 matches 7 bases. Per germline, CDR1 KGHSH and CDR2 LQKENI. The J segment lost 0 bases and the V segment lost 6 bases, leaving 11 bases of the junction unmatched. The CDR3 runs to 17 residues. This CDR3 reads CASSRRSGTDSYNEQFF. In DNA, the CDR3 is TGTGCCAGCTCCCGCAGATCCGGGACAGACTCCTACAATGAGCAGTTCTTC.

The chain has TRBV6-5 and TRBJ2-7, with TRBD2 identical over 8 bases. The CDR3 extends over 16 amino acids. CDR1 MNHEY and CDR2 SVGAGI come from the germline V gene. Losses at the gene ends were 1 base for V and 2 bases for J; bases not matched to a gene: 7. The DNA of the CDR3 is TGTGCCAGCAGTTACTGGTCAGCGGGGGCCCCCTACGAGCAGTACTTC. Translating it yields CASSYWSAGAPYEQYF.

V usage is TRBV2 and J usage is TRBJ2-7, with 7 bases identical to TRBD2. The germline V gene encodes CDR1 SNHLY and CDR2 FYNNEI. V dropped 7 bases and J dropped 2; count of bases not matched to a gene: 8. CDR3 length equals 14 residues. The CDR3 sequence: CASNGGRGPYEQYF. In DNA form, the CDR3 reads TGTGCCAGCAACGGAGGGAGGGGCCCCTACGAGCAGTACTTC.

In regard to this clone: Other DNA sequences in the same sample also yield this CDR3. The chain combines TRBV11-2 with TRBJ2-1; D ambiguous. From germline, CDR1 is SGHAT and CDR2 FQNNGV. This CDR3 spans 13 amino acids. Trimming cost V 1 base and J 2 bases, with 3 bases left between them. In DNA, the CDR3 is TGTGCCAGCAGCTTAGGAGCCTACAATGAGCAGTTCTTC. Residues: CASSLGAYNEQFF.

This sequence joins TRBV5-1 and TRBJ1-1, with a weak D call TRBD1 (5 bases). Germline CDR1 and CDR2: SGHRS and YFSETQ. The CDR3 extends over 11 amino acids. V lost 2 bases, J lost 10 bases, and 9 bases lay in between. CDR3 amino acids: CASSFGQRAFF. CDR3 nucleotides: TGCGCCAGCAGCTTCGGACAAAGAGCTTTCTTT.